Each of the 22 T cell receptor beta chains below was sequenced from the same sample in a study of cytomegalovirus exposure and HLA in healthy donors. PCR was performed using 60 Vbeta and 13 Jbeta primers. Some clones are missing from TCRdb's copy, which holds only in-frame ones; the method was immunoSEQ multiplex PCR. The profile shows around 300,000 clones, roughly two thirds of them singletons. Input material: PBMCs. The receptors stem from a female donor in good health and CMV-seronegative.

The rearrangement joins TRBV10-2 to TRBJ2-2, with TRBD2 identical over 8 bases. This CDR3 is 15 amino acids long. V lost 4 bases to trimming and J lost 8 bases; unmatched junction nucleotides: 9. Germline V lookup: CDR1 WSHSY, CDR2 SAAADI. The CDR3 sequence is CASSGASGLEGELFF. CDR3 nucleotide sequence: TGCGCCAGCAGTGGGGCTAGCGGGCTGGAGGGGGAGCTGTTTTTT.

Remarks on this clone: A junction end diverges from the germline sequence, so it may reflect a read error. V gene TRBV29-1 combines with J gene TRBJ1-1, with unresolved D. The germline CDR1 and CDR2 sequences are SQVTM and ANQGSEA. The CDR3 is 13 amino acids. CDR3 loop: CTVLLRFGTEAFF. CDR3 DNA sequence: TGCACCGTTCTCCTCAGGTTTGGAACTGAAGCTTTCTTT.

On this clone itself: At one end, the junction sequence differs from germline, possibly due to a read error. The V call is TRBV7-9, the J call TRBJ2-7; TRBD2 matches 10 bases. The CDR3 consists of 14 residues. Germline V gene sequence: CDR1 SEHNR, CDR2 FQNEAQ (reference sequence). The DNA of the CDR3 is TGTTCCAGCAGCTTAGCGGGGGGCTCCTACGAGCAGTACTTC. Translation: CSSSLAGGSYEQYF.

The rearrangement uses TRBV28 and TRBJ2-7, with D perhaps matching TRBD1 (5 bases). The CDR3 covers 13 residues. Germline V gene data show CDR1 as MDHEN and CDR2 as SYDVKM. The V and J ends lost 3 bases and 5 bases respectively, with 11 bases between them. Written as DNA, the CDR3 is TGTGCCAGCAGTTTCCCAGGGATCAACGAGCAGTACTTC. Translation: CASSFPGINEQYF.

This chain links TRBV7-7 with TRBJ2-5; perhaps TRBD1 as D (6 bases). Germline assignment: CDR1 SSHAT and CDR2 FNYEAQ (reference sequence). Trimming cost V 0 bases and J 9 bases, with 17 bases left between them. This CDR3 has 15 amino acids. CDR3 coding DNA: TGTGCCAGCAGCTTAGCGGGCGGACAGTCGGAGGCCCAGTACTTC. Encoded protein: CASSLAGGQSEAQYF. Variable domain in full (rest from reference TRBV7-7 and TRBJ2-5): GAGVSQSPRYKVTKRGQDVTLRCDPISSHATLYWYQQALGQGPEFLTYFNYEAQPDKSGLPSDRFSAERPEGSISTLTIQRTEQRDSAMYRCASSLAGGQSEAQYFGPGTRLLVL.

This clone was seen a few times. The rearrangement joins TRBV25-1 to TRBJ1-5; D ambiguous. This CDR3 comprises 14 residues. The germline gives CDR1 MGHDK, CDR2 SYGVNS. V dropped 1 base and J dropped 0 bases, with 4 bases sitting between them. As DNA, the CDR3 is TGTGCCAGCAGTGAATTCAATAGCAATCAGCCCCAGCATTTT. Amino acid sequence: CASSEFNSNQPQHF. The entire variable domain, with the rest obtained from reference TRBV25-1 and TRBJ1-5, is as follows: EADIYQTPRYLVIGTGKKITLECSQTMGHDKMYWYQQDPGMELHLIHYSYGVNSTEKGDLSSESTVSRIRTEHFPLTLESARPSHTSQYLCASSEFNSNQPQHFGDGTRLSIL.

The chain has TRBV5-1 and TRBJ2-1; TRBD1 matches at 11 bases. The CDR3 is 15 residues long. J gave up 4 bases and V 3 bases, and 3 bases lay outside the gene matches. CDR1 and CDR2 from the germline V gene are SGHRS and YFSETQ. The CDR3, as DNA: TGCGCCAGCAGCTCGGACAGGGGGCTTTACAATGAGCAGTTCTTC. As protein: CASSSDRGLYNEQFF. Together with reference TRBV5-1 and TRBJ2-1, the CDR3 gives the full variable domain: KAGVTQTPRYLIKTRGQQVTLSCSPISGHRSVSWYQQTPGQGLQFLFEYFSETQRNKGNFPGRFSGRQFSNSRSEMNVSTLELGDSALYLCASSSDRGLYNEQFFGPGTRLTVL.

The chain recombines TRBV19 with TRBJ1-1, with 9 bases aligning to TRBD1. The germline V gene encodes CDR1 LNHDA and CDR2 SQIVND (reference sequence). The CDR3 loop spans 14 amino acids. Unmatched junction bases numbered 4, after V lost 4 bases and J lost 4 bases. CDR3 coding DNA: TGTGCCAGTAGTACAGGGACAGGGCCCACTGAAGCTTTCTTT. It encodes CASSTGTGPTEAFF.

Concerning this clone: One end of the junction does not line up with germline, which may come from a read error. The chain employs TRBV6-5 and TRBJ2-7; TRBD1 aligns across 10 bases. CDR1 and CDR2 from the germline V gene are MNHEY and SVGAGI. This CDR3 comprises 14 residues. CDR3 sequence reads: CASSYRDRGYGQYF. The CDR3 DNA reads TGTGCCAGCAGTTACAGGGACAGGGGCTACGGGCAGTACTTC.

J is TRBJ1-2 and V is TRBV7-6, with 9 bases matching TRBD1. The CDR3 is 15 amino acids. Germline V CDR1 and CDR2: SGHVS, FNYEAQ. The V gene end was trimmed by 5 bases and the J gene end by 8 bases; junction bases not matched to a gene: 12. The CDR3 DNA sequence: TGTGCCAGCAGCCCCCCCGGGACAGGGTGGCGAGGCTACACCTTC. This gives the protein CASSPPGTGWRGYTF.

This chain connects TRBV7-9 to TRBJ2-7; 7 positions agree with TRBD2. The CDR3 length is 18 residues. V shed 4 bases and J 2 bases; nucleotides not matched to a gene: 17. CDR1 and CDR2 (germline): SEHNR, FQNEAQ (reference sequence). The CDR3 bases are TGTGCCAGCAGCTCAACCGATCCTTCTAGCGGAACAACCTACGAGCAGTACTTC. It yields the protein CASSSTDPSSGTTYEQYF.

This clone was detected only a few times. This chain joins TRBV2 and TRBJ2-1; 9 bases match TRBD1. The CDR3 has 16 residues. Germline loops: CDR1 SNHLY, CDR2 FYNNEI. Unmatched junction bases numbered 11, after V lost 2 bases and J lost 9 bases. In DNA, the CDR3 is TGTGCCAGCAGTGAACTAAGCGGACAGGGGCTGAGTGAGCAGTTCTTC. Encoded protein: CASSELSGQGLSEQFF.

In nucleotides, the CDR3 is TGTGCCAGCAGCCAAGATCTGTACGAGCAGTACTTC. Protein product: CASSQDLYEQYF. The V call is TRBV14, the J call TRBJ2-7; D ambiguous. Trimming shortened V by 0 bases and J by 4 bases, and 4 bases separated the two germline ends. The germline CDR1 and CDR2 sequences are SGHDN and FVKESK. The CDR3 contains 12 residues.

This rearrangement joins TRBV5-1 to TRBJ2-2, with a weak D call TRBD2 (5 bases). This CDR3 has 14 amino acids. Germline CDR1 and CDR2: SGHRS and YFSETQ. Trimming shortened V by 4 bases and J by 3 bases, and 10 bases separated the two germline ends. CDR3 in DNA: TGCGCCAGCAGCCAAGGACTCTACACCGGGGAGCTGTTTTTT. Encoded protein: CASSQGLYTGELFF.

Remarks on this clone: Other nucleotide sequences from this sample produce the same CDR3. V usage is TRBV10-3 and J usage is TRBJ2-3, with TRBD2 as a possible D gene (5 bases). Germline-derived CDR1 and CDR2 are ENHRY and SYGVKD. V lost 2 bases, J lost 5 bases, and 11 bases lay in between. The CDR3 covers 14 residues. CDR3 residues: CAISEAADIDTQYF. CDR3 DNA sequence: TGTGCCATCAGTGAGGCAGCGGATATAGATACGCAGTATTTT.

J is TRBJ2-5 and V is TRBV23-1; 8 bases line up with TRBD1. TRBV23-1 is filed as an ORF, its function uncertain. The CDR3 length is 14 residues. Germline trimming cut 4 bases from V and 11 bases from J; bases unmatched to any gene: 12. CDR3 DNA sequence: TGCGCCAGCAGTCCGAGACAGGGGCCCTCGGGGCAGTACTTC. It is translated as CASSPRQGPSGQYF.

This rearrangement joins TRBV7-9 to TRBJ1-2; D gene uncertain. Trimming removed 1 base from V and 6 bases from J, with 12 bases in between. Germline CDR1 and CDR2: SEHNR and FQNEAQ (reference sequence). This CDR3 is 14 amino acids long. The chain's CDR3 is CASSLGDRVDGYTF. The CDR3 DNA is TGTGCCAGCAGCTTAGGAGATCGGGTGGATGGCTACACCTTC.

The chain employs TRBV1 and TRBJ2-7; the table's D call TRBD2 went unverified against the DNA. TRBV1 has pseudogene status. CDR3 length: 12 residues. The CDR3 DNA follows: TGCACCAGCAGCCAAGACGGCTACGAGCAGTACTTC. Its protein is CTSSQDGYEQYF.

The CDR3 loop reads CASSPAGLSSGANVLTF. DNA for the CDR3: TGCGCCAGCAGCCCTGCAGGGTTAAGCTCTGGGGCCAACGTCCTGACTTTC. The chain combines TRBV5-1 with TRBJ2-6, with D possibly TRBD1 on 5 matching bases. This CDR3 region has 17 residues. CDR1 is SGHRS and CDR2 is YFSETQ in the germline V gene. V was trimmed by 4 bases and J by 0 bases, leaving 14 bases between them.

The chain couples TRBV30 to TRBJ1-2, with D possibly matching TRBD1 (6 bases). Trimming took off 5 bases at V and 14 bases at J, with 15 bases between the two ends. Looked up from germline, CDR1 is GTSNPN and CDR2 is SVGIG (reference sequence). This CDR3 spans 10 amino acids. The CDR3 sequence is CAWGITGSTF. In DNA form, the CDR3 reads TGTGCCTGGGGTATCACAGGGAGTACCTTC.

The J gene is TRBJ2-1, the V gene TRBV19, with 13 bases matching TRBD2. This CDR3 has 14 amino acids. Unmatched junction bases numbered 0, after V lost 6 bases and J lost 4 bases. Per the germline V gene, CDR1 is LNHDA and CDR2 is SQIVND (reference sequence). The chain's CDR3 is CASRLAGGYNEQFF. The DNA for the CDR3 is TGTGCCAGTAGACTAGCGGGAGGGTACAATGAGCAGTTCTTC.

V and J are TRBV6-5 and TRBJ2-5, with 7 bases aligning to TRBD1. Looked up from germline, CDR1 is MNHEY and CDR2 is SVGAGI. The V and J ends lost 2 bases and 1 base, in that order; junction bases with no gene match: 4. The CDR3 runs to 15 residues. The CDR3 protein is CASSYLQGVQETQYF. CDR3 DNA: TGTGCCAGCAGTTACCTTCAGGGGGTCCAAGAGACCCAGTACTTC.